The clone carrying this TCR beta chain has a single count. The antigen remains undetermined. The data are from a study of a mutant IDH1 vaccine in newly diagnosed glioma. As for the study in general: Vaccination followed radiotherapy alone by 4-6 weeks, or accompanied temozolomide cycles.

TCRdb keeps only in-frame clones here, not all; method: immunoSEQ multiplex PCR. The sample shows about 50,000 clones, about four fifths of them seen only once. V gave up 7 bases and J gave up 4 bases; unmatched junction bases: 5. The CDR3 loop spans 13 amino acids. Germline V lookup: CDR1 LNHDA, CDR2 SQIVND (reference sequence). Time point indicated: week 47, end of study. In the vaccine, a single dose held 300 ug of the mutant IDH1 20-mer peptide, along with topical imiquimod. Source: PBMCs, taken from a glioma patient whose treatment included an IDH1 peptide vaccine. The genes are TRBV19 and TRBJ2-3; the match to TRBD1 covers 7 bases. This clonotype was obtained from a woman aged 25 to 39 with glioma. Some clones in this sample may be carry-over from other donors' samples. In nucleotides, the CDR3 is TGTGCCAGTAACAGGGGAGTCGCAGATACGCAGTATTTT. Its protein product is CASNRGVADTQYF.